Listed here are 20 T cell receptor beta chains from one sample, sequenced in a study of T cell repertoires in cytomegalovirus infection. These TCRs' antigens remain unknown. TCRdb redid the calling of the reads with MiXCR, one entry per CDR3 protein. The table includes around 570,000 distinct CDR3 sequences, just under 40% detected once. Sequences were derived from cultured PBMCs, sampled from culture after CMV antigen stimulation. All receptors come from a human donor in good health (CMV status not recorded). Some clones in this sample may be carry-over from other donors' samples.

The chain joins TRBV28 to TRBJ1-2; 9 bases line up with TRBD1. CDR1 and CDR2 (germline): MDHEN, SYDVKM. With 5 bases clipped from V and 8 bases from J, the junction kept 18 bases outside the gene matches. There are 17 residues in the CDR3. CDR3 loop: CASSPGTGFQVFGGYTF. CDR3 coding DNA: TGTGCCAGCAGTCCCGGGACAGGGTTCCAGGTGTTCGGGGGCTACACCTTC.

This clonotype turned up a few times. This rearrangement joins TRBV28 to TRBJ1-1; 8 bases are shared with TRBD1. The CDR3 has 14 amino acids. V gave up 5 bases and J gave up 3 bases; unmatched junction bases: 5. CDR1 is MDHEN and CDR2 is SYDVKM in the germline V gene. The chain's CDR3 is CASSAGQGDTEAFF. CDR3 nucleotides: TGTGCCAGCAGTGCCGGACAGGGAGACACTGAAGCTTTCTTT.

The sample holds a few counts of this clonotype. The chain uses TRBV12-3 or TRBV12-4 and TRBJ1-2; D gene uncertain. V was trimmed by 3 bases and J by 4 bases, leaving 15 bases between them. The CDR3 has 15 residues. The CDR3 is CASSFGRGNGYGYTF. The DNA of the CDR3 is TGTGCCAGCAGTTTCGGCCGCGGCAACGGCTATGGCTACACCTTC.

The CDR3: CASSRGSQPQHF. The DNA for the CDR3 is TGTGCCAGCAGCCGGGGGAGTCAGCCCCAGCATTTT. The V and J genes are TRBV11-2 and TRBJ1-5, with D perhaps TRBD1 (5 bases). The CDR3 consists of 12 residues. Germline V lookup: CDR1 SGHAT, CDR2 FQNNGV. V was cut by 5 bases and J by 6 bases, with 8 bases left in between.

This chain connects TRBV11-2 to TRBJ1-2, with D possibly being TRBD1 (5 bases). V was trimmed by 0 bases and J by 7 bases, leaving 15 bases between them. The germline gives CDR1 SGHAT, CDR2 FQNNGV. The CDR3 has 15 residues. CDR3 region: CASSLEGKGYSGYTF. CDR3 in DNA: TGTGCCAGCAGCTTAGAGGGCAAGGGGTACAGTGGCTACACCTTC.

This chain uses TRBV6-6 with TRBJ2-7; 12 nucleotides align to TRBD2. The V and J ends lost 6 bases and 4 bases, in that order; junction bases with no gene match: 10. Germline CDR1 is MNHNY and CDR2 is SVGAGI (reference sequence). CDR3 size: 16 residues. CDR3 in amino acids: CASSRPRTSGEYEQYF. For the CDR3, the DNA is TGTGCCAGCAGCCGGCCCCGGACTAGCGGGGAGTACGAGCAGTACTTC.

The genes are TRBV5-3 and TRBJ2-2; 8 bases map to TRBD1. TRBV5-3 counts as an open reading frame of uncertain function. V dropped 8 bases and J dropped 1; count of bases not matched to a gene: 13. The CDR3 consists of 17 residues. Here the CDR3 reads CASSWTRGHLNTGELFF. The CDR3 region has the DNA TGTGCCAGCAGTTGGACCAGGGGGCACCTGAACACCGGGGAGCTGTTTTTT.

CDR3 protein: CASSLWADQAGKLFF. Written as DNA, the CDR3 is TGTGCCAGCAGCTTATGGGCAGACCAAGCAGGAAAACTGTTTTTT. J is TRBJ1-4 and V is TRBV7-2, with D hard to call. V was trimmed by 2 bases and J by 10 bases, leaving 17 bases between them. The length of the CDR3 is 15 residues. Germline CDR1 is SGHTA and CDR2 is FQGNSA.

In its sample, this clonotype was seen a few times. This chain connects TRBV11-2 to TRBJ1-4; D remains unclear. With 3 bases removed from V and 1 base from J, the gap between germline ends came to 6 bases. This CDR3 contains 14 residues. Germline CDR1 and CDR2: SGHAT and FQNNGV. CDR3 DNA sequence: TGTGCCAGCAGCTTCCATCGAACTAATGAAAAACTGTTTTTT. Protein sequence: CASSFHRTNEKLFF.

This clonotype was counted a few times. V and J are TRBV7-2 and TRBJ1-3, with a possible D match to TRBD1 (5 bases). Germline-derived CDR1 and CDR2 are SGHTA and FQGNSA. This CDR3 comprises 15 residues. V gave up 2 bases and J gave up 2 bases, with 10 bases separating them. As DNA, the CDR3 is TGTGCCAGCAGCTTAATGGGGCGAACTGGAAACACCATATATTTT. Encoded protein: CASSLMGRTGNTIYF.

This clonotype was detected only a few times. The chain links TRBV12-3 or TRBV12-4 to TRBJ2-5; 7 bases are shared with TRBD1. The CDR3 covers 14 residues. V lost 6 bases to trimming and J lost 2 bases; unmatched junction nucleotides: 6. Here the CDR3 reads CASSRGQVQETQYF. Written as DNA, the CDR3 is TGTGCCAGCAGCCGCGGACAGGTTCAAGAGACCCAGTACTTC.

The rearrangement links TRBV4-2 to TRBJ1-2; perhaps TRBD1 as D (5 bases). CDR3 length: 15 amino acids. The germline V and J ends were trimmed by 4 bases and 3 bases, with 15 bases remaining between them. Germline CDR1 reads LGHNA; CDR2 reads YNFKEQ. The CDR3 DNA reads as TGTGCCAGCAGCCGGGGCAGCCCGAGGGACTATGGCTACACCTTC. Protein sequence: CASSRGSPRDYGYTF.

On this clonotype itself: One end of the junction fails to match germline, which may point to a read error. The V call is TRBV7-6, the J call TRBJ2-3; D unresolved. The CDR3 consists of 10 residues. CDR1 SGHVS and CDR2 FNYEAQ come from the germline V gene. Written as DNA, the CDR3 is TGTGCCAGCAGCTTAGATTCGCAGTATTTT. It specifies CASSLDSQYF.

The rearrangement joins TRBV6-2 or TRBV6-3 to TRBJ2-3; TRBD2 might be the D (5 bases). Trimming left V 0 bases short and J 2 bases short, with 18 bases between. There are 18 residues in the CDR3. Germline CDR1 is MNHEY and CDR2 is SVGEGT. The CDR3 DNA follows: TGTGCCAGCAGTTACTCCTTCCGAGGGCGTCGTCTCACAGATACGCAGTATTTT. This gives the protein CASSYSFRGRRLTDTQYF.

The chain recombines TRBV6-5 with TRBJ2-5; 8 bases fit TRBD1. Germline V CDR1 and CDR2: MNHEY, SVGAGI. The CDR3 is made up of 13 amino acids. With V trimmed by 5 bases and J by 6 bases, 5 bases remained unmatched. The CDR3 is CASSHRDRQTQYF. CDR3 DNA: TGTGCCAGCAGTCACCGGGACAGGCAGACCCAGTACTTC.

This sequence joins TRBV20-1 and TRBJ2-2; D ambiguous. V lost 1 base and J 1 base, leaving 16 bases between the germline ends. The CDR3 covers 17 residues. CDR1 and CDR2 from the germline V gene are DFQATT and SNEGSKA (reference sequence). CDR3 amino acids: CSARGAGPTGNTGELFF. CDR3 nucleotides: TGCAGTGCTAGAGGTGCAGGTCCAACCGGGAACACCGGGGAGCTGTTTTTT.

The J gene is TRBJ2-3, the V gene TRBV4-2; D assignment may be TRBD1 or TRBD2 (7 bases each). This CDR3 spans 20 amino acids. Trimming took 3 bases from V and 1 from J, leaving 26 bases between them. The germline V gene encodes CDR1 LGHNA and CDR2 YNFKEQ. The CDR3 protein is CASSQEPGGGPSPRTDTQYF. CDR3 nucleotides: TGTGCCAGCAGCCAGGAACCAGGGGGGGGACCCAGCCCCCGCACAGATACGCAGTATTTT.

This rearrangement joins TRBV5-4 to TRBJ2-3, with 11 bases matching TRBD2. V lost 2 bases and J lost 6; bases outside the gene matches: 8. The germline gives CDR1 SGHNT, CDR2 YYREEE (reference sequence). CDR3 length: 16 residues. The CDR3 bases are TGTGCCAGCAGCTTCAGGCTAGCGGGGGGTAGGGATACGCAGTATTTT. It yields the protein CASSFRLAGGRDTQYF.

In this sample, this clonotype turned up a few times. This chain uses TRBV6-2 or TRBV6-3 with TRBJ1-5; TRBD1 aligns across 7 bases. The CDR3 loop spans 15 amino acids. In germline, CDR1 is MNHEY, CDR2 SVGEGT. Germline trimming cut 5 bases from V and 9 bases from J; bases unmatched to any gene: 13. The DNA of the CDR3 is TGTGCCAGCAGTCGTCCAGGGGGGGCAGGGAGGCCCCAGCATTTT. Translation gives CASSRPGGAGRPQHF.

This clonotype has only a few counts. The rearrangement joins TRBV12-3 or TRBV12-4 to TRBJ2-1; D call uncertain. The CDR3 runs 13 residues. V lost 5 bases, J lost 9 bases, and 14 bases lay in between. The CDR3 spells CASSPVSVVEQFF. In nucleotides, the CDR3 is TGTGCCAGCAGTCCCGTGTCGGTTGTTGAGCAGTTCTTC.